The clone carrying this TCR beta chain was seen more than once but under ten times. What it binds is not known. These data originate in a study of beta chain features in type 1 diabetes. Points from the study as a whole: In patients and controls equally, PCR might favor templates that are shorter.

Expressed TCRB transcripts got sequenced, as all isolated RNA was reverse transcribed. TCRdb's copy holds only in-frame clones and misses some; the assay was immunoSEQ multiplex PCR. The sample has around 400,000 clones, approximately 16% seen once. V lost 5 bases and J lost 0; bases outside the gene matches: 3. Germline loops: CDR1 SEHNR, CDR2 FQNEAQ (reference sequence). The CDR3 spans 16 residues. This chain connects TRBV7-9 to TRBJ2-5, with 13 positions matching TRBD2. Sequences were obtained from naive CD4+ T cells from blood. The receptor was isolated from a young woman in good health. The CDR3 region has the DNA TGTGCCAGCAGCCAAGGGACTAGCGGGAACCAAGAGACCCAGTACTTC. Residues: CASSQGTSGNQETQYF.